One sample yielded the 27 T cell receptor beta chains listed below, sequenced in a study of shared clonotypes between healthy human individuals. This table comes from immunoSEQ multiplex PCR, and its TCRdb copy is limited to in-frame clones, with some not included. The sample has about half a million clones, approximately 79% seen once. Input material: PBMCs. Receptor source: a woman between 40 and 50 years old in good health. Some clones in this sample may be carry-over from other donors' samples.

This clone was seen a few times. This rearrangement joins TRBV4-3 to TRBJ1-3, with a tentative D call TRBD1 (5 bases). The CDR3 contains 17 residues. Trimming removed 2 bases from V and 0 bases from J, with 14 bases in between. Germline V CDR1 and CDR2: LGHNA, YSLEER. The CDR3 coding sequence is TGCGCCAGCAGCCAACTCCGGGGCCAGAGCTCTGGAAACACCATATATTTT. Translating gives CASSQLRGQSSGNTIYF.

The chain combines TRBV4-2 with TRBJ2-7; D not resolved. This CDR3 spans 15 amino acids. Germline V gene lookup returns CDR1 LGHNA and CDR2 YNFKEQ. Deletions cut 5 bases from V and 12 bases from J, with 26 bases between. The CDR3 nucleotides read TGTGCCAGCAGCTTGGACCCAGTCGCCTATACGAGTCCGTACTTC. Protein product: CASSLDPVAYTSPYF.

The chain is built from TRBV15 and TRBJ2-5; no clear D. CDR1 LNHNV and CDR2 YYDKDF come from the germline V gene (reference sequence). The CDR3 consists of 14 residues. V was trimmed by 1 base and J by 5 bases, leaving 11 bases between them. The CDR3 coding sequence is TGTGCCACCAGCAGAGCGGCAAGTGGGGAGACCCAGTACTTC. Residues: CATSRAASGETQYF.

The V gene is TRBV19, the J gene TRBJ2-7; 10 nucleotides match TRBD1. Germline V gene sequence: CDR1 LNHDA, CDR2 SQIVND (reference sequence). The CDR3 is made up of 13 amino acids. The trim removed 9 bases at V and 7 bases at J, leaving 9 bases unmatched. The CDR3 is CASGETGGVEQYF. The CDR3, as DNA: TGTGCCAGCGGAGAGACAGGGGGCGTGGAGCAGTACTTC. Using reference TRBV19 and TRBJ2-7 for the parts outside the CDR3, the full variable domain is DGGITQSPKYLFRKEGQNVTLSCEQNLNHDAMYWYRQDPGQGLRLIYYSQIVNDFQKGDIAEGYSVSREKKESFPLTVTSAQKNPTAFYLCASGETGGVEQYFGPGTRLTVT.

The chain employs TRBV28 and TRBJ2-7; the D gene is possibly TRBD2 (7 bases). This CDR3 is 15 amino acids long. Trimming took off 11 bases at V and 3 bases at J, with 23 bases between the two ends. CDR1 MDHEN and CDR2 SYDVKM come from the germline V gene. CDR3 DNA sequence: TGTGCCGGGGGGGGCAGGGTCCCTCCAAACTACGAGCAGTACTTC. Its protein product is CAGGGRVPPNYEQYF.

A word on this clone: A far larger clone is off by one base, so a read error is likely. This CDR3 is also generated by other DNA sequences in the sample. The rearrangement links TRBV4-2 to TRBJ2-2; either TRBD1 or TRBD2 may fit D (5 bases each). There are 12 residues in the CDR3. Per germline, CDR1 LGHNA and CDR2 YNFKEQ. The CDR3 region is CASSQGTGELFF. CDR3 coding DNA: TGTGCCAGCAGCCAGGGGACCGGAGAGCTGTTTTTT.

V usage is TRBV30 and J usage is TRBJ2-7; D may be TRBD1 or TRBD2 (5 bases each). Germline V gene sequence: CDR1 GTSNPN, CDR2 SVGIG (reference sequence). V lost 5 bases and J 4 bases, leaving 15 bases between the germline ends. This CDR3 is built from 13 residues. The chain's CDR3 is CAWGGLATYEQYF. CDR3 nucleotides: TGTGCCTGGGGGGGTCTAGCTACTTACGAGCAGTACTTC. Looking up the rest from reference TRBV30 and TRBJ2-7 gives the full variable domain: SQTIHQWPATLVQPVGSPLSLECTVEGTSNPNLYWYRQAAGRGLQLLFYSVGIGQISSEVPQNLSASRPQDRQFILSSKKLLLSDSGFYLCAWGGLATYEQYFGPGTRLTVT.

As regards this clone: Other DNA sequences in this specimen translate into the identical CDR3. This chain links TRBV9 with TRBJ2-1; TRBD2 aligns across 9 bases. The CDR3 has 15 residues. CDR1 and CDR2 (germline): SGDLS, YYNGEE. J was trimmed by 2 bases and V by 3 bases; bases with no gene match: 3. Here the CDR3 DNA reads TGTGCCAGCAGCGAGAGCGGGGGGACCTACAATGAGCAGTTCTTC. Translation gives CASSESGGTYNEQFF.

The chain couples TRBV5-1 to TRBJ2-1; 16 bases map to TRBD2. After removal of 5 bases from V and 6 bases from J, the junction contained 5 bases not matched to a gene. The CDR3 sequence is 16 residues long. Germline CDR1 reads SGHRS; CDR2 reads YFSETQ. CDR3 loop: CASRGTSGRAFNEQFF. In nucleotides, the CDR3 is TGCGCCAGCAGGGGGACTAGCGGGAGGGCCTTCAATGAGCAGTTCTTC.

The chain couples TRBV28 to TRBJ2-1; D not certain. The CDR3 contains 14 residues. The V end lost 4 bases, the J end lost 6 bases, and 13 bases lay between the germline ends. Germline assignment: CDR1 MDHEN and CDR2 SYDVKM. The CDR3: CASSSPTRPNEQFF. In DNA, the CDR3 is TGTGCCAGCAGTTCCCCGACAAGGCCCAATGAGCAGTTCTTC.

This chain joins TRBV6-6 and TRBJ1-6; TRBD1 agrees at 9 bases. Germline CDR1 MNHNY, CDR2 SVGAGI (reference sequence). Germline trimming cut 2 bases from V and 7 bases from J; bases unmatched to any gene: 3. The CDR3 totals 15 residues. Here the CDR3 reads CASSYPGQGNSPLHF. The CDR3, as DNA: TGTGCCAGCAGTTACCCCGGACAGGGGAATTCACCCCTCCACTTT.

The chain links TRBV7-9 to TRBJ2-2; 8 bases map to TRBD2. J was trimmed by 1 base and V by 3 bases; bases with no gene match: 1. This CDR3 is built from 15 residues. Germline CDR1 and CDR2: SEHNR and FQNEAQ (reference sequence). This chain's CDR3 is CASSFLAGNTGELFF. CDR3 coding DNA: TGTGCCAGCAGCTTCCTAGCGGGGAACACCGGGGAGCTGTTTTTT.

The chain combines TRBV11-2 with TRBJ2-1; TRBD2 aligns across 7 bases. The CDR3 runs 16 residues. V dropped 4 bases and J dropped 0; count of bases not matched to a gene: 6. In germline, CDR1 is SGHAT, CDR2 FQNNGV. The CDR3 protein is CASSSLAGSSYNEQFF. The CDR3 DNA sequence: TGTGCCAGCAGCTCCTTAGCGGGCAGCTCCTACAATGAGCAGTTCTTC.

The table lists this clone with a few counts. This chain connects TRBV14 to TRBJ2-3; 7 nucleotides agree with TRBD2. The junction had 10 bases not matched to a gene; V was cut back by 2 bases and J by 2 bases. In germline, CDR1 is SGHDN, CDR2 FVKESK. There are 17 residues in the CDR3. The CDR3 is CASSQYGLAGATDTQYF. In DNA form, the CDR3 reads TGTGCCAGCAGCCAATATGGATTAGCGGGTGCCACAGATACGCAGTATTTT.

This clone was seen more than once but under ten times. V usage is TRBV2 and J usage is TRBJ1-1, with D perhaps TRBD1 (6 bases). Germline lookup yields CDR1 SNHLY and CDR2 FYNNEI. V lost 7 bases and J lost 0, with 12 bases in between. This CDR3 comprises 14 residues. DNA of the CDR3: TGTGCCAGCAAGCGGACAGATTTGAACACTGAAGCTTTCTTT. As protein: CASKRTDLNTEAFF.

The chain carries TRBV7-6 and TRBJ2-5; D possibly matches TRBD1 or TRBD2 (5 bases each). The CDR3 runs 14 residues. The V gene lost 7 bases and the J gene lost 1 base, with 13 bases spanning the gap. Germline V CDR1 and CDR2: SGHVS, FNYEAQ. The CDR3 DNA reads TGTGCCAGCACCTTTCAGGGAGCCCAAGAGACCCAGTACTTC. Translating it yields CASTFQGAQETQYF. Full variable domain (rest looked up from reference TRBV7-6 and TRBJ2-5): GAGVSQSPRYKVTKRGQDVALRCDPISGHVSLYWYRQALGQGPEFLTYFNYEAQQDKSGLPNDRFSAERPEGSISTLTIQRTEQRDSAMYRCASTFQGAQETQYFGPGTRLLVL.

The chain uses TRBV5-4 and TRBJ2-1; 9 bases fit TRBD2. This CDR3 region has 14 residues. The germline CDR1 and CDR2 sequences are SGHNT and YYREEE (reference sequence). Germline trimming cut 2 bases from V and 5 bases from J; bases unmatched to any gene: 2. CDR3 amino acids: CASSFSSGNNEQFF. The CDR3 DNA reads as TGTGCCAGCAGCTTTTCTAGCGGGAACAATGAGCAGTTCTTC. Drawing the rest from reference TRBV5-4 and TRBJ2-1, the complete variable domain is ETGVTQSPTHLIKTRGQQVTLRCSSQSGHNTVSWYQQALGQGPQFIFQYYREEENGRGNFPPRFSGLQFPNYSSELNVNALELDDSALYLCASSFSSGNNEQFFGPGTRLTVL.

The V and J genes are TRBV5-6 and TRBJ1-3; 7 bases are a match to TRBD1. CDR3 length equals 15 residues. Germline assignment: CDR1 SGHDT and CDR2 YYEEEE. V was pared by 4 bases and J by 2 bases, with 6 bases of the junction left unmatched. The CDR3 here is CASSSGQATGNTIYF. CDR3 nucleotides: TGTGCCAGCAGCAGTGGACAGGCTACTGGAAACACCATATATTTT.

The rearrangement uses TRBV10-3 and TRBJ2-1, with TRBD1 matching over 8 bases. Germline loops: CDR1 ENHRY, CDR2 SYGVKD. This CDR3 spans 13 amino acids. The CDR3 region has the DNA TGTGTCGGCAGACAGGGGTACCTCAATGAGCAGTTCTTC. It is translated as CVGRQGYLNEQFF.

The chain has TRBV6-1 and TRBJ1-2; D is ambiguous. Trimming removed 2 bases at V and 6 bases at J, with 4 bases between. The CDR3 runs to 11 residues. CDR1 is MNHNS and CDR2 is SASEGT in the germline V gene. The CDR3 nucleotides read TGTGCCAGCAGTGAAATAGATGGCTACACCTTC. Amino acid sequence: CASSEIDGYTF.

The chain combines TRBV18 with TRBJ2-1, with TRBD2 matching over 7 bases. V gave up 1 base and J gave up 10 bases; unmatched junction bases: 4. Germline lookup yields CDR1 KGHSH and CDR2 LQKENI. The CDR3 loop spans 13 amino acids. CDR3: CASSPLGRGEQFF. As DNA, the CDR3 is TGTGCCAGCTCACCACTGGGGCGGGGGGAGCAGTTCTTC.

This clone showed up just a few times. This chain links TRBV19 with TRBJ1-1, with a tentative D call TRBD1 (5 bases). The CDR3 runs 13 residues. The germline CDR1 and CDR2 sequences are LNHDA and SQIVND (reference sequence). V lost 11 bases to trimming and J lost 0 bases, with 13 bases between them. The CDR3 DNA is TGTGCCTCCGGGGGTACATTGAACACTGAAGCTTTCTTT. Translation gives CASGGTLNTEAFF.

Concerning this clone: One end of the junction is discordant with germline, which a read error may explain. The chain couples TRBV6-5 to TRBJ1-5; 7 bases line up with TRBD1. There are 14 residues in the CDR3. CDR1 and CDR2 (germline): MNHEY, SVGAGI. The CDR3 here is CASSDRASNRPQHF. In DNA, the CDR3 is TGTGCCAGCAGCGACAGGGCTTCCAATCGGCCCCAGCATTTT.

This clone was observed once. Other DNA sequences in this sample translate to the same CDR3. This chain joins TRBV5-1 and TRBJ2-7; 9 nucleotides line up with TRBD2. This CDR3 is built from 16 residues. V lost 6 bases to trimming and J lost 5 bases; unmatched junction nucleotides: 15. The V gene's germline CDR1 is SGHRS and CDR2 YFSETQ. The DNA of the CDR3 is TGCGCCAGCAAAACTTATCGCGGGCGGGGGGGCGACGAGCAGTACTTC. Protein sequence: CASKTYRGRGGDEQYF.

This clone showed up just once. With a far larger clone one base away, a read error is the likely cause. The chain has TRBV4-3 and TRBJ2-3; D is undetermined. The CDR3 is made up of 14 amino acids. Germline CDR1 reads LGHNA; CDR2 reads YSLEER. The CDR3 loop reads CASSQDSSRATRYF. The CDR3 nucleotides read TGCGCCAGCAGCCAAGATAGCAGCCGGGCTACGCGGTATTTT.

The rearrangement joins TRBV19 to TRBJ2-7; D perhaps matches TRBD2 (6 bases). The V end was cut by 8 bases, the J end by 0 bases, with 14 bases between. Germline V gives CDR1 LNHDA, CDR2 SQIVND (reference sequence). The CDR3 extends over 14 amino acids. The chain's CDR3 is CASRDSSSSYEQYF. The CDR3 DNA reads TGTGCCAGTCGGGACTCCTCCAGCTCCTACGAGCAGTACTTC. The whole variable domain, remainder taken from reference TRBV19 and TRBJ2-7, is DGGITQSPKYLFRKEGQNVTLSCEQNLNHDAMYWYRQDPGQGLRLIYYSQIVNDFQKGDIAEGYSVSREKKESFPLTVTSAQKNPTAFYLCASRDSSSSYEQYFGPGTRLTVT.

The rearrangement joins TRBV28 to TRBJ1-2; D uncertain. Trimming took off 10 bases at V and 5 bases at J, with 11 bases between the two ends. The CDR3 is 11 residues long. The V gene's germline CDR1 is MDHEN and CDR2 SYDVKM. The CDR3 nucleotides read TGTGCCACAGAAGAAGGGTATGGCTACACCTTC. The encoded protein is CATEEGYGYTF.